Listed below are T cell receptor beta chains from one sample, sequenced in a study of shared clonotypes between healthy human individuals. Clones were read by immunoSEQ multiplex PCR, and TCRdb kept only the in-frame ones, dropping some. Among fewer than 1 million clones listed, around 96% were seen once. Specimen: naive CD8+ T cells sorted from blood. These receptors came from a man under 40 in good health. Each CDR3 is given with its conserved first and last residue. Each record gives: J gene, clone size, D gene, V gene, CDR3 protein, CDR3 DNA. D genes are given only for firm matches. Some rows have no size entry. The others give once, few or many, or a class for an expanded clone.

>TRBJ2-1|.|.|TRBV6-5
CATTTHRDYNEQFF
TGTGCCACCACCACACACCGGGACTACAATGAGCAGTTCTTC
>TRBJ1-2|.|TRBD1|TRBV6-5
CASRVTGGSGYGYTF
TGTGCCAGCAGAGTGACAGGGGGTAGTGGCTATGGCTACACCTTC
>TRBJ2-4|.|TRBD2|TRBV7-2
CASSLGMGLADRRNIQYF
TGTGCCAGCAGCTTAGGAATGGGACTAGCGGACCGAAGGAACATTCAGTACTTC
>TRBJ2-1|.|TRBD2|TRBV30
CAGKGGAGGPGNEQFF
TGTGCTGGGAAGGGGGGAGCGGGAGGGCCGGGGAATGAGCAGTTCTTC
>TRBJ2-3|.|TRBD2|TRBV5-6
CASSPFLLAGGPHMQYF
TGTGCCAGCAGCCCCTTTTTGTTAGCGGGAGGGCCGCATATGCAGTATTTT
>TRBJ1-2|.|.|TRBV27
CASSPGRFGGYTF
TGTGCCAGCAGTCCCGGCCGTTTTGGTGGCTACACCTTC
>TRBJ1-3|.|.|TRBV27
CASSLGDPAVIKDVGNTIYF
TGTGCCAGCAGTTTAGGGGATCCCGCTGTGATCAAGGACGTAGGAAACACCATATATTTT
>TRBJ2-3|.|TRBD2|TRBV5-1
CASSLDLRESDTQYF
TGCGCCAGCAGCTTAGACTTGCGGGAGTCAGATACGCAGTATTTT
>TRBJ2-1|.|.|TRBV15
CATSRESGDEQFF
TGTGCCACCAGCAGAGAGTCGGGAGATGAGCAGTTCTTC
>TRBJ1-1|.|TRBD1|TRBV6-1
CASSEGVLTGLNTEAFF
TGTGCCAGCAGTGAAGGGGTTCTGACAGGGCTGAACACTGAAGCTTTCTTT
>TRBJ2-7|.|TRBD2|TRBV10-1
CASSDPLGGGSSEQYF
TGCGCCAGCAGTGATCCACTTGGCGGGGGATCGAGCGAGCAGTACTTC
>TRBJ1-4|once|.|TRBV14
CASSLQRTTNEKLFF
TGTGCCAGCAGCCTCCAGCGAACAACTAATGAAAAACTGTTTTTT
>TRBJ2-7|once|TRBD1|TRBV5-6
CASSLTTGIYEQYF
TGTGCCAGCAGCTTGACGACAGGGATATACGAGCAGTACTTC
>TRBJ2-7|.|.|TRBV29-1
CSAGRTRAEQYF
TGCAGCGCCGGAAGGACACGGGCTGAGCAGTACTTC
>TRBJ2-7|.|TRBD2|TRBV27
CASSVKGLAVLYEQYF
TGTGCCAGCAGTGTCAAGGGACTAGCGGTCCTCTACGAGCAGTACTTC
>TRBJ2-7|.|.|TRBV27
CASSRGGYYEQYF
TGTGCCAGCTCTAGGGGCGGATACTACGAGCAGTACTTC
>TRBJ2-7|.|TRBD1|TRBV6-5
CASTFAGGAYEQYF
TGTGCCAGCACGTTCGCAGGGGGCGCGTACGAGCAGTACTTC
>TRBJ1-2|.|.|TRBV7-9
CASSFSTYGYTF
TGTGCCAGCAGCTTCAGCACCTATGGCTACACCTTC
>TRBJ2-1|.|TRBD2|TRBV5-1
CASSWTSGLYNEQFF
TGCGCCAGCAGCTGGACTAGCGGATTATACAATGAGCAGTTCTTC
>TRBJ2-3|.|TRBD2|TRBV6-5
CASSYVSGVTDTQYF
TGTGCCAGCAGTTACGTTAGCGGGGTCACAGATACGCAGTATTTT
>TRBJ2-3|.|TRBD1|TRBV6-1
CASSEDRDRVTDTQYF
TGTGCCAGCAGTGAAGACCGGGACAGGGTCACAGATACGCAGTATTTT
>TRBJ1-2|.|TRBD1|TRBV5-5
CASTSTGEDVGYTF
TGTGCCAGCACATCAACAGGGGAGGATGTCGGCTACACCTTC
>TRBJ2-1|.|TRBD2|TRBV7-9
CASSSRLAGVYEQFF
TGTGCCAGCAGTTCTCGACTAGCGGGAGTCTATGAGCAGTTCTTC
>TRBJ2-5|.|TRBD2|TRBV7-3
CASSLGLAGAPFQETQYF
TGTGCCAGCAGCCTCGGACTAGCGGGGGCCCCATTTCAAGAGACCCAGTACTTC
>TRBJ1-3|.|.|TRBV28
CASAYREVSGNTIYF
TGTGCCAGCGCTTACAGGGAAGTATCTGGAAACACCATATATTTT
>TRBJ2-7|.|TRBD2|TRBV5-6
CASSLASGYEQYF
TGTGCCAGCAGCTTGGCTAGCGGATACGAGCAGTACTTC
>TRBJ1-3|.|.|TRBV7-9
CASSYDNYSGNTIYF
TGTGCCAGCAGCTACGACAATTACTCTGGAAACACCATATATTTT
>TRBJ2-3|.|TRBD2|TRBV5-1
CASSLEASGYTDTQYF
TGCGCCAGCAGCTTGGAGGCTAGCGGCTACACAGATACGCAGTATTTT
>TRBJ2-2|.|TRBD2|TRBV13
CASRQPSPLAGGPDGELFF
TGTGCCAGCAGACAACCCTCCCCCCTAGCGGGAGGGCCAGACGGGGAGCTGTTTTTT
>TRBJ2-7|.|.|TRBV6-1
CASSDWGAAFESEQYF
TGTGCCAGCAGTGATTGGGGGGCCGCCTTCGAGAGCGAGCAGTACTTC
>TRBJ2-1|.|.|TRBV5-1
CASSLLPEPGLNEQFF
TGCGCCAGCAGCTTGCTGCCTGAGCCTGGACTTAATGAGCAGTTCTTC
>TRBJ1-3|.|.|TRBV11-2
CASSLGWGDPSGNTIYF
TGTGCCAGCAGCTTAGGTTGGGGAGATCCCTCTGGAAACACCATATATTTT
>TRBJ2-7|.|.|TRBV7-3
CASSLYGGPGYEQYF
TGTGCCAGCAGCTTGTATGGGGGTCCGGGCTACGAGCAGTACTTC
>TRBJ2-1|.|.|TRBV6-5
CASSFKGPDNEQFF
TGTGCCAGCAGTTTCAAGGGTCCGGACAATGAGCAGTTCTTC
>TRBJ1-3|.|TRBD1|TRBV4-2
CASSQGTGRNTIYF
TGTGCCAGCAGCCAAGGGACAGGACGGAACACCATATATTTT
>TRBJ2-3|.|TRBD2|TRBV14
CASSLLAGTTDTQYF
TGTGCCAGCAGCCTCCTAGCGGGAACCACAGATACGCAGTATTTT
>TRBJ2-3|.|.|TRBV4-3
CASSQRVRDFNTDTQYF
TGCGCCAGCAGCCAAAGGGTACGGGACTTCAACACAGATACGCAGTATTTT
>TRBJ2-1|.|TRBD2|TRBV7-2
CASSLLPGLAHEQFF
TGTGCCAGCAGCCTTCTACCGGGACTAGCCCATGAGCAGTTCTTC
>TRBJ2-7|.|.|TRBV7-2
CASSLDGSIYEQYF
TGTGCCAGCAGCTTAGACGGGAGTATCTACGAGCAGTACTTC
>TRBJ2-1|.|TRBD2|TRBV30
CAWSVRSPSGLNNEQFF
TGTGCCTGGAGTGTAAGGTCCCCTAGCGGATTAAACAATGAGCAGTTCTTC
>TRBJ2-1|.|TRBD1|TRBV11-2
CASSLNRGIYNEQFF
TGTGCCAGCAGCTTAAACAGGGGTATCTACAATGAGCAGTTCTTC
>TRBJ2-7|.|.|TRBV4-3
CASSLLLGGGSYEQYF
TGCGCCAGCAGCCTCCTCTTGGGAGGGGGCTCATACGAGCAGTACTTC
>TRBJ2-7|.|TRBD1|TRBV28
CASSETGAFYEQYF
TGTGCCAGCTCTGAGACAGGGGCATTCTACGAGCAGTACTTC
>TRBJ2-1|.|.|TRBV19
CASSIAPAVSSGTGDEQFF
TGTGCCAGTAGTATAGCCCCGGCCGTGTCGAGCGGCACGGGGGATGAGCAGTTCTTC
>TRBJ1-1|.|.|TRBV11-2
CASSLAPLRDTEAFF
TGTGCCAGCAGCTTAGCCCCACTCAGGGACACTGAAGCTTTCTTT
>TRBJ2-3|once|TRBD2|TRBV29-1
CSVGLAGAASTDTQYF
TGCAGCGTCGGACTAGCGGGGGCCGCTAGCACAGATACGCAGTATTTT
>TRBJ1-5|.|TRBD1|TRBV28
CASSLTGDQPQHF
TGTGCCAGCAGTTTAACAGGGGATCAGCCCCAGCATTTT
>TRBJ2-7|.|.|TRBV10-2
CASSGFQGGYEQYF
TGCGCCAGCAGTGGGTTTCAGGGAGGCTACGAGCAGTACTTC
>TRBJ2-7|.|TRBD2|TRBV27
CASSVLAGGSYEQYF
TGTGCCAGCAGCGTACTAGCGGGGGGCTCCTACGAGCAGTACTTC
>TRBJ2-1|.|.|TRBV15
CATSRDVGAQEQFF
TGTGCCACCAGCAGAGATGTGGGAGCACAGGAGCAGTTCTTC
>TRBJ2-7|.|.|TRBV4-2
CASSQESAAYEQYF
TGTGCCAGCAGCCAAGAGAGCGCCGCCTACGAGCAGTACTTC
>TRBJ1-5|.|.|TRBV7-6
CASSIGDAGAFSNQPQHF
TGTGCCAGCAGCATTGGGGACGCGGGGGCATTTAGCAATCAGCCCCAGCATTTT
>TRBJ2-7|.|TRBD1|TRBV5-1
CASSSVDRDYEQYF
TGCGCCAGCAGCAGCGTAGACAGGGACTACGAGCAGTACTTC
>TRBJ2-3|.|TRBD2|TRBV9
CASSVAGGGDTQYF
TGTGCCAGCAGCGTCGCGGGAGGCGGGGATACGCAGTATTTT